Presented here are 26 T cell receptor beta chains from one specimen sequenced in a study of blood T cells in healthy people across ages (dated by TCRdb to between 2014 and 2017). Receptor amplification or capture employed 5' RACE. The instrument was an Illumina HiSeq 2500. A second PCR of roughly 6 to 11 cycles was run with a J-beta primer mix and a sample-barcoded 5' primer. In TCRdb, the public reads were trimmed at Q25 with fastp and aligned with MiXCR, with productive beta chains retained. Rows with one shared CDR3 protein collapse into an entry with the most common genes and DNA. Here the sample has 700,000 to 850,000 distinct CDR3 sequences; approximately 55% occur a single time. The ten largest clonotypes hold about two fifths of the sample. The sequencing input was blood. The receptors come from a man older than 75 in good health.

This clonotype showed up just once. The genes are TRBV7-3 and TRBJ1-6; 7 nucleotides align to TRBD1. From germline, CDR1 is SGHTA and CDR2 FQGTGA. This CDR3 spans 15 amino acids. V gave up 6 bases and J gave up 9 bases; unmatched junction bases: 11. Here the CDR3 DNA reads TGTGCCAGCAGGGCTCAGGGGGAATCGTTTTCACCCCTCCACTTT. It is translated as CASRAQGESFSPLHF.

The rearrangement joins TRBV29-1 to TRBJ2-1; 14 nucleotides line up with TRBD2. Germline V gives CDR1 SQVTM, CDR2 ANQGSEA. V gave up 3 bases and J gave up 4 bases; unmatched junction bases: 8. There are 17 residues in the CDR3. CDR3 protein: CSVEGLAGEAGYNEQFF. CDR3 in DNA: TGCAGCGTTGAGGGACTAGCGGGAGAGGCGGGGTACAATGAGCAGTTCTTC.

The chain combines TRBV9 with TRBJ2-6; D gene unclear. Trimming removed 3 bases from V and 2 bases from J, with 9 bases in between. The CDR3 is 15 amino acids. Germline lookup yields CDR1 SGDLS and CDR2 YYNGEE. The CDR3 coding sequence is TGTGCCAGCAGCGCCCACAGTACTGGGGCCAACGTCCTGACTTTC. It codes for CASSAHSTGANVLTF.

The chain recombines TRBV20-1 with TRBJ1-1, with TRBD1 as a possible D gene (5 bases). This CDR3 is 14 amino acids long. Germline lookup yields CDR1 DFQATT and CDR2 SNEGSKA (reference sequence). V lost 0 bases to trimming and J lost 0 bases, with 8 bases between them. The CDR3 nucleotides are TGCAGTGCTAGAGAGGGAGGGGTGAACACTGAAGCTTTCTTT. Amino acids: CSAREGGVNTEAFF.

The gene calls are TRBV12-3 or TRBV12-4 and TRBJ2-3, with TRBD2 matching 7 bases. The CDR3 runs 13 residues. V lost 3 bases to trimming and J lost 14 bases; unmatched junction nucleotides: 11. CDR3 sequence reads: CASSLSGGGDAYF. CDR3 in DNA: TGTGCCAGCAGTTTGTCGGGAGGCGGAGACGCGTATTTT.

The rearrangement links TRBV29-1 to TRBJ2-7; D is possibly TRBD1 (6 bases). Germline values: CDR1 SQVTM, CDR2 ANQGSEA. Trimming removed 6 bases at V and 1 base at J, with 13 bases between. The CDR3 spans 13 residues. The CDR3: CSVLKGGSYEQYF. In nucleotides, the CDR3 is TGCAGCGTCCTTAAAGGGGGATCCTACGAGCAGTACTTC.

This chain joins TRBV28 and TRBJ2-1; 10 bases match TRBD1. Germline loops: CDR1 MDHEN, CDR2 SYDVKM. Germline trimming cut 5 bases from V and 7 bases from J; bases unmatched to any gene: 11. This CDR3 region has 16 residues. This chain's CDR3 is CASSPPGQGRMNEQFF. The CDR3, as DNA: TGTGCCAGCAGTCCGCCGGGACAGGGGAGGATGAATGAGCAGTTCTTC.

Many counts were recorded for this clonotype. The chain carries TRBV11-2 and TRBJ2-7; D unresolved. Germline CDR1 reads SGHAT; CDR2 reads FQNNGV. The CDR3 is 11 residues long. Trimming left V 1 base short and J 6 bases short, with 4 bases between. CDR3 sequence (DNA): TGTGCCAGCAGCTTAGTCTCCGAGCAGTACTTC. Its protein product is CASSLVSEQYF.

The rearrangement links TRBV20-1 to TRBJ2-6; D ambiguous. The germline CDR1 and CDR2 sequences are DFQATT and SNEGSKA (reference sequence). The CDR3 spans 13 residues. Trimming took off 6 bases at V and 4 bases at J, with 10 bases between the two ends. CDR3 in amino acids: CSAPPEGANVLTF. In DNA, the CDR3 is TGCAGTGCCCCACCCGAAGGGGCCAACGTCCTGACTTTC.

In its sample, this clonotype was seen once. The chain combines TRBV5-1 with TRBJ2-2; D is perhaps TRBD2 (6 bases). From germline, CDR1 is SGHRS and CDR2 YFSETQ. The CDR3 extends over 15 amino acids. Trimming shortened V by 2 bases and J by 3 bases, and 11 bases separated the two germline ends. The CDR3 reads CASSFTGTYTGELFF. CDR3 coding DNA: TGCGCCAGCAGCTTCACCGGGACTTACACCGGGGAGCTGTTTTTT.

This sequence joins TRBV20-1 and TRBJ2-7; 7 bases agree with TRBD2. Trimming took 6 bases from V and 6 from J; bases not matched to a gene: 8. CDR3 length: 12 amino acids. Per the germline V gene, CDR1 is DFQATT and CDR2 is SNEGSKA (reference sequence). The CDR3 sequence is CSAEREGFEQYF. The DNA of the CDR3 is TGCAGTGCCGAGAGGGAGGGGTTCGAGCAGTACTTC.

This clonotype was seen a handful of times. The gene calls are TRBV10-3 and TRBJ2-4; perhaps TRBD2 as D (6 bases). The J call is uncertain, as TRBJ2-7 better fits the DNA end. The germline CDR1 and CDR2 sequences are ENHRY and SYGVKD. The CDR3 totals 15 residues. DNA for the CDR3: TGTGCCATCAGTGAGTCGCGGGGCCGACTCTACGAGCAGTACTTC. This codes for CAISESRGRLYEQYF.

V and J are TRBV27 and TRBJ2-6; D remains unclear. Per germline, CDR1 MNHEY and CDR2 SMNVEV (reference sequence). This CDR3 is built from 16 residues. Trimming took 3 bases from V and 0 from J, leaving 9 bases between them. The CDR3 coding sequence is TGTGCCAGCAGTTTTGGGCAAATCTCTGGGGCCAACGTCCTGACTTTC. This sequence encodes CASSFGQISGANVLTF.

The CDR3 DNA is TGTGCCAGCAGCAAAAAGAGTGGGCGGCTTCTCTACGAGCAGTACTTC. Amino acids: CASSKKSGRLLYEQYF. The V gene is TRBV21-1, the J gene TRBJ2-4; the table's TRBD1 call for D was not verified on the DNA. With the DNA end fitting TRBJ2-7 better, the J assignment may be wrong. TRBV21-1 is noted as a pseudogene. This CDR3 region has 16 residues.

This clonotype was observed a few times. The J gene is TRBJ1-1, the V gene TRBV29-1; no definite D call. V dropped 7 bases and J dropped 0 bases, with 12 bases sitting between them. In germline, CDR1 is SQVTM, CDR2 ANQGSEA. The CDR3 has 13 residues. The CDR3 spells CSARPDLNTEAFF. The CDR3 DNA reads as TGCAGCGCCCGACCGGATTTGAACACTGAAGCTTTCTTT.

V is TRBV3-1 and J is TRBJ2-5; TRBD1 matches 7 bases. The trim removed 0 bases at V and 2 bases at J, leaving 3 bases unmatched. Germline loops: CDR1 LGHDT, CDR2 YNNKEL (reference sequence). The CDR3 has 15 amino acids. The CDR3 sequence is CASSQDPTGQETQYF. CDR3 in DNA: TGTGCCAGCAGCCAAGACCCGACAGGGCAAGAGACCCAGTACTTC.

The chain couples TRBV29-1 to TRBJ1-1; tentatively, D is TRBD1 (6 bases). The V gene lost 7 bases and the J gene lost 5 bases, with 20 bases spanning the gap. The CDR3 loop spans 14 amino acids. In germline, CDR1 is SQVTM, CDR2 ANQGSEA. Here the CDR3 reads CSAKPGAPGTEAFF. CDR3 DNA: TGCAGCGCCAAACCAGGGGCCCCAGGAACTGAAGCTTTCTTT.

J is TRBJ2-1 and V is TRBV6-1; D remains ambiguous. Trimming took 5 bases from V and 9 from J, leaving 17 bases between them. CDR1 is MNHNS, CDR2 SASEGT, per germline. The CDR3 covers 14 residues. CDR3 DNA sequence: TGTGCCAGCAGTCGCACCGGGCCGAACTCTGAGCAGTTCTTC. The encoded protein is CASSRTGPNSEQFF.

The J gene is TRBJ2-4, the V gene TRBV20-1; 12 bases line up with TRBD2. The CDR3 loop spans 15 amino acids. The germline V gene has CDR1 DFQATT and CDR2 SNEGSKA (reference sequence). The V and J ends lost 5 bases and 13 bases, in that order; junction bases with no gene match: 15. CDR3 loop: CSAAGLAGLSGEQYF. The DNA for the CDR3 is TGCAGTGCTGCGGGACTAGCGGGCCTCTCGGGGGAGCAGTACTTC.

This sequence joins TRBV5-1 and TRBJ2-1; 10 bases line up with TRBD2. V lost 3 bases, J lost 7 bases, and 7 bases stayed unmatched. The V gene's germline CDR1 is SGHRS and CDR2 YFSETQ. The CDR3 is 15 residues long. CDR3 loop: CASSYSGRAENEQFF. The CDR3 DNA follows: TGCGCCAGCAGCTACAGCGGGAGGGCCGAAAATGAGCAGTTCTTC.

In nucleotides, the CDR3 is TGCAGTGCTAGCTACCAGGGGGGGTCCTCCTACGAGCAGTACTTC. It specifies CSASYQGGSSYEQYF. The chain has TRBV20-1 and TRBJ2-7; D assignment may be TRBD1 or TRBD2 (7 bases each). Germline V gene data show CDR1 as DFQATT and CDR2 as SNEGSKA (reference sequence). There are 15 residues in the CDR3. Trimming removed 3 bases at V and 0 bases at J, with 15 bases between.

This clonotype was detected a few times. CDR3 DNA sequence: TGTGCCAGCAGCTTGGTAAAGACCTTACTGGAGACCCAGTACTTC. Protein: CASSLVKTLLETQYF. The chain couples TRBV7-3 to TRBJ2-5; unclear D gene. This CDR3 has 15 amino acids. Per germline, CDR1 SGHTA and CDR2 FQGTGA. V lost 3 bases to trimming and J lost 5 bases, with 16 bases between them.

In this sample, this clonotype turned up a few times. The CDR3 loop reads CASSEDRGDEKLFF. The CDR3 DNA follows: TGCGCCAGCAGTGAGGACAGGGGAGATGAAAAACTGTTTTTT. The genes are TRBV10-2 and TRBJ1-4; 8 bases align to TRBD1. The V segment lost 2 bases and the J segment 6 bases; nucleotides outside the gene matches: 2. This CDR3 comprises 14 residues. Germline lookup yields CDR1 WSHSY and CDR2 SAAADI.

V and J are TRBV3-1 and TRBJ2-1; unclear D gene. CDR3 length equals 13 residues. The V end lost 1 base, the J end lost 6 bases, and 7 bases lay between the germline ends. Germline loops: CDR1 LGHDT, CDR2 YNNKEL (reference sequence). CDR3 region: CASSQVEGNEQFF. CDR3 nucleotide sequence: TGTGCCAGCAGCCAAGTCGAAGGCAATGAGCAGTTCTTC.

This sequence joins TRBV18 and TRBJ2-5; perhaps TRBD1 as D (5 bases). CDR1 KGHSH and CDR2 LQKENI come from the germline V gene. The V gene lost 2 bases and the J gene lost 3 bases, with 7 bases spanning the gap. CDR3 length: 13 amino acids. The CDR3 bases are TGTGCCAGCTCACCAGGGGCAAAAGAGACCCAGTACTTC. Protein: CASSPGAKETQYF.

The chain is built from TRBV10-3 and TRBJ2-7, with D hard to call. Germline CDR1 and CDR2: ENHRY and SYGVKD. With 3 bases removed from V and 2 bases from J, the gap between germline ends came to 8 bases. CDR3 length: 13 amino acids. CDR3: CAISEGGPYEQYF. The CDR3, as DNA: TGTGCCATCAGTGAAGGCGGTCCCTACGAGCAGTACTTC.